The 15 T cell receptor beta chains below come from one sample, sequenced in a study of blood T cell repertoires in COVID-19. Here immunoSEQ multiplex PCR was the method, and the copy in TCRdb shows in-frame clones only, minus some. The repertoire holds about 220,000 clones, 80% to 90% seen once, with about 10% in the top ten. The material sequenced was peripheral blood. These receptors were taken from a man aged 45-65 years with active or convalescent COVID-19.

This clone was picked up a small number of times. CDR3 DNA sequence: TGCGCCAGCAGCCAAGTCCCAGGGAAGGGCCCTGAAGCTTTCTTT. Its translation is CASSQVPGKGPEAFF. The rearrangement uses TRBV4-1 and TRBJ1-1, with D tentatively TRBD1 (5 bases). The CDR3 covers 15 residues. Germline CDR1 MGHRA, CDR2 YSYEKL. V lost 1 base and J 6 bases, leaving 15 bases between the germline ends.

The CDR3 protein is CAIRGLAGSYEQYF. Written as DNA, the CDR3 is TGTGCCATCAGGGGACTAGCGGGATCCTACGAGCAGTACTTC. The chain couples TRBV10-3 to TRBJ2-7; 13 positions match TRBD2. Looked up from germline, CDR1 is ENHRY and CDR2 is SYGVKD. The CDR3 is made up of 14 amino acids. Losses at the gene ends were 6 bases for V and 1 base for J; bases not matched to a gene: 0.

The genes are TRBV7-9 and TRBJ2-1; D possibly corresponds to TRBD1 (6 bases). The germline V gene encodes CDR1 SEHNR and CDR2 FQNEAQ (reference sequence). The V end was cut by 2 bases, the J end by 6 bases, with 8 bases between. The CDR3 runs 13 residues. The CDR3 reads CASSLLQGNEQFF. The DNA of the CDR3 is TGTGCCAGCAGCTTACTACAGGGCAATGAGCAGTTCTTC.

V gene TRBV5-1 combines with J gene TRBJ1-1, with TRBD1 matching 7 bases. Germline V lookup: CDR1 SGHRS, CDR2 YFSETQ. The J segment lost 4 bases and the V segment lost 4 bases, leaving 13 bases of the junction unmatched. CDR3 length equals 16 residues. The CDR3 region is CASSPGQQGYTTEAFF. CDR3 DNA: TGCGCCAGCAGCCCGGGACAGCAGGGTTATACCACTGAAGCTTTCTTT.

V usage is TRBV19 and J usage is TRBJ1-1; 7 bases are a match to TRBD1. Germline CDR1 reads LNHDA; CDR2 reads SQIVND (reference sequence). Germline trimming cut 1 base from V and 1 base from J; bases unmatched to any gene: 3. The CDR3 loop spans 15 amino acids. The CDR3 protein is CASSIGGQRNTEAFF. The CDR3 DNA reads as TGTGCCAGTAGTATAGGGGGACAGCGGAACACTGAAGCTTTCTTT.

The CDR3 spells CASSLVPGGPSDTQYF. The CDR3 DNA reads as TGCGCCAGCAGCTTGGTGCCGGGGGGGCCTTCAGATACGCAGTATTTT. V is TRBV5-1 and J is TRBJ2-3, with 8 nucleotides matching TRBD2. CDR3 size: 16 residues. Germline V lookup: CDR1 SGHRS, CDR2 YFSETQ. The ends lost 0 bases at V and 4 bases at J; junction bases unmatched: 7.

This chain uses TRBV4-2 with TRBJ2-3; 13 bases line up with TRBD2. V trimming: 0 bases; J trimming: 5 bases; junction bases outside the gene matches: 8. The germline CDR1 and CDR2 sequences are LGHNA and YNFKEQ. The CDR3 is 18 amino acids. As DNA, the CDR3 is TGTGCCAGCAGCCAAGAATATACACTAGCGGGGGGGCGAGATACGCAGTATTTT. It specifies CASSQEYTLAGGRDTQYF.

The rearrangement links TRBV5-1 to TRBJ2-4; maybe TRBD2 (5 bases). Germline V CDR1 and CDR2: SGHRS, YFSETQ. V dropped 3 bases and J dropped 1 base, with 17 bases sitting between them. The CDR3 is made up of 17 amino acids. The CDR3 DNA reads as TGCGCCAGCAGCTCAGGATCCACCTCGGGGGCCAAAAACATTCAGTACTTC. Translation: CASSSGSTSGAKNIQYF.

This sequence joins TRBV5-4 and TRBJ2-5, with a weak D call TRBD1 (6 bases). In germline, CDR1 is SGHNT, CDR2 YYREEE (reference sequence). This CDR3 has 14 residues. The ends were cut back, 7 bases at V and 3 bases at J, with 16 bases in the middle. The CDR3 here is CASSLTGWEETQYF. In DNA, the CDR3 is TGTGCCAGCTCCCTGACAGGATGGGAAGAGACCCAGTACTTC.

V and J are TRBV5-5 and TRBJ1-6; D not certain. The CDR3 has 15 residues. Trimming took off 3 bases at V and 6 bases at J, with 13 bases between the two ends. The germline gives CDR1 SGHKS, CDR2 YYEKEE (reference sequence). The CDR3 bases are TGTGCCAGCAGCTACCAGGCAACTCCTAATTCACCCCTCCACTTT. Translating gives CASSYQATPNSPLHF.

The rearrangement links TRBV28 to TRBJ2-4; maybe TRBD1 (5 bases). This CDR3 comprises 16 residues. V was clipped by 5 bases and J by 0 bases, with 14 bases between them. Looked up from germline, CDR1 is MDHEN and CDR2 is SYDVKM. The CDR3 loop is CASSTRQFLAKNIQYF. The DNA for the CDR3 is TGTGCCAGCAGTACTCGACAGTTCCTAGCCAAAAACATTCAGTACTTC.

The V and J genes are TRBV4-3 and TRBJ2-2; D is possibly TRBD1 (6 bases). V was clipped by 0 bases and J by 0 bases, with 17 bases between them. Germline CDR1 reads LGHNA; CDR2 reads YSLEER. The CDR3 has 19 amino acids. The CDR3 nucleotides are TGCGCCAGCAGCCAAGAATGGAGACAGGCCTTCGCGAACACCGGGGAGCTGTTTTTT. This codes for CASSQEWRQAFANTGELFF.

The chain carries TRBV6-2 or TRBV6-3 and TRBJ2-5, with 7 positions matching TRBD2. The CDR3 covers 17 residues. Per germline, CDR1 MNHEY and CDR2 SVGEGT. V shed 4 bases and J 5 bases; nucleotides not matched to a gene: 16. This CDR3 reads CASSSLRASGTGETQYF. CDR3 coding DNA: TGTGCCAGCAGTTCCCTCCGAGCCAGCGGGACGGGGGAGACCCAGTACTTC.

The CDR3 loop reads CASSLGLASETQYF. The CDR3 DNA reads TGTGCCAGCAGCTTGGGACTAGCAAGTGAGACCCAGTACTTC. The chain couples TRBV11-2 to TRBJ2-5; 9 bases align to TRBD2. Germline CDR1 and CDR2: SGHAT and FQNNGV. J lost 5 bases, V lost 3 bases, and 4 bases had no gene match. This CDR3 has 14 amino acids.

The rearrangement joins TRBV4-1 to TRBJ1-5, with D unresolved. Trimming pared 3 bases from V and 5 bases from J, leaving 14 bases between. The CDR3 is 15 amino acids. CDR1 and CDR2 (germline): MGHRA, YSYEKL. CDR3 in DNA: TGCGCCAGCAGCCAGGTGATCTCGGTATATCAGCCCCAGCATTTT. Its translation is CASSQVISVYQPQHF.